The 22 T cell receptor beta chains below come from one sample, sequenced in a study of blood T cell repertoires in COVID-19. The data were produced by immunoSEQ multiplex PCR, yet TCRdb's version contains in-frame clones alone and is incomplete. Found here are some 260,000 clones, about 86% of them singletons; the top ten hold over 7.5%. Sequenced: peripheral blood. Receptors were obtained from a man of 80 years or more with acute or convalescent COVID-19.

This rearrangement joins TRBV14 to TRBJ2-3; 14 bases match TRBD2. The CDR3 totals 20 residues. With 8 bases clipped from V and 4 bases from J, the junction kept 20 bases outside the gene matches. Germline V lookup: CDR1 SGHDN, CDR2 FVKESK. CDR3 DNA: TGTGCCAGCGCGCAAAGCAGGGCGACTAGCGGGAGGGCCTTCGCAGATACGCAGTATTTT. It specifies CASAQSRATSGRAFADTQYF.

The V call is TRBV7-6, the J call TRBJ2-1, with D perhaps TRBD2 (6 bases). The CDR3 has 15 amino acids. V gave up 5 bases and J gave up 1 base, with 12 bases separating them. Germline V CDR1 and CDR2: SGHVS, FNYEAQ. In DNA, the CDR3 is TGTGCCAGCAGCCGGAGCGGGTGGTCCTACAATGAGCAGTTCTTC. As protein: CASSRSGWSYNEQFF.

The J gene is TRBJ2-3, the V gene TRBV3-1 (or the pseudogene TRBV3-2); 8 nucleotides agree with TRBD2. V gave up 7 bases and J gave up 3 bases; unmatched junction bases: 6. Germline CDR1 LGHDT, CDR2 YNNKEL (reference sequence). This CDR3 comprises 14 residues. DNA of the CDR3: TGTGCCAGCACAATAGCGGGGTTAACAGATACGCAGTATTTT. It codes for CASTIAGLTDTQYF.

The genes are TRBV11-2 and TRBJ2-7, with TRBD2 matching over 10 bases. V dropped 6 bases and J dropped 6; count of bases not matched to a gene: 8. CDR1 and CDR2 from the germline V gene are SGHAT and FQNNGV. CDR3 length: 14 residues. In DNA form, the CDR3 reads TGTGCCAGCAGTTACATAGCGGGAGGAGGCGAGCAGTACTTC. Protein sequence: CASSYIAGGGEQYF. The variable domain in full, with the rest retrieved from reference TRBV11-2 and TRBJ2-7, is EAGVAQSPRYKIIEKRQSVAFWCNPISGHATLYWYQQILGQGPKLLIQFQNNGVVDDSQLPKDRFSAERLKGVDSTLKIQPAKLEDSAVYLCASSYIAGGGEQYFGPGTRLTVT.

The CDR3, as DNA: TGTGCCAGCTCACCGGGACAGACTAACACTGAAGCTTTCTTT. This sequence encodes CASSPGQTNTEAFF. The chain links TRBV18 to TRBJ1-1; 7 bases agree with TRBD1. CDR3 length: 14 residues. CDR1 is KGHSH and CDR2 is LQKENI in the germline V gene. V gave up 3 bases and J gave up 2 bases; unmatched junction bases: 3.

The V call is TRBV2, the J call TRBJ2-7; 7 positions agree with TRBD1. The CDR3 contains 13 residues. V lost 2 bases, J lost 3 bases, and 1 base stayed unmatched. The germline V gene has CDR1 SNHLY and CDR2 FYNNEI. This CDR3 reads CASSEQGVYEQYF. CDR3 DNA: TGTGCCAGCAGTGAACAGGGGGTCTACGAGCAGTACTTC.

The chain carries TRBV5-6 and TRBJ2-2; 8 bases map to TRBD1. CDR3 length: 16 residues. V shed 0 bases, J shed 2 bases, and the junction held 3 bases outside the gene matches. Germline V gives CDR1 SGHDT, CDR2 YYEEEE. This chain's CDR3 is CASSLGQGANTGELFF. Here the CDR3 DNA reads TGTGCCAGCAGCTTGGGGCAGGGGGCAAACACCGGGGAGCTGTTTTTT.

The J gene is TRBJ1-2, the V gene TRBV5-1; 9 nucleotides match TRBD1. V gave up 6 bases and J gave up 4 bases; unmatched junction bases: 10. The germline gives CDR1 SGHRS, CDR2 YFSETQ. The CDR3 length is 15 residues. The CDR3 loop is CASTGTGTGTYGYTF. CDR3 bases: TGCGCCAGCACCGGAACCGGGACAGGGACCTATGGCTACACCTTC.

The chain has TRBV27 and TRBJ2-7, with 13 bases that match TRBD2. CDR3 size: 17 residues. Germline trimming cut 3 bases from V and 5 bases from J; bases unmatched to any gene: 10. Germline-derived CDR1 and CDR2 are MNHEY and SMNVEV (reference sequence). CDR3 region: CASSLQQGLAGSNEQYF. The CDR3 DNA sequence: TGTGCCAGCAGTTTGCAGCAGGGACTAGCGGGATCCAACGAGCAGTACTTC.

As DNA, the CDR3 is TGTGCCAGCAGTTCACCTACGGGGGACAGGACCCCCCAGCATTTT. Translated, it gives CASSSPTGDRTPQHF. V and J are TRBV6-6 and TRBJ1-5, with 8 bases matching TRBD1. The germline V gene encodes CDR1 MNHNY and CDR2 SVGAGI (reference sequence). The CDR3 consists of 15 residues. Trimming took 4 bases from V and 10 from J; bases not matched to a gene: 12.

The V and J genes are TRBV5-5 and TRBJ1-3, with 7 positions matching TRBD1. Germline V gives CDR1 SGHKS, CDR2 YYEKEE (reference sequence). The trim removed 2 bases at V and 0 bases at J, leaving 2 bases unmatched. The CDR3 is 15 amino acids. DNA of the CDR3: TGTGCCAGCAGCTTTGACAGGGCCTCTGGAAACACCATATATTTT. Its translation: CASSFDRASGNTIYF.

The CDR3 nucleotides read TGTGCTAGTGGTACCCTAGCGGGAAAAGGGGAGACCCAGTACTTC. It specifies CASGTLAGKGETQYF. The chain recombines TRBV12-5 with TRBJ2-5; 9 nucleotides match TRBD2. CDR3 length equals 15 residues. V dropped 5 bases and J dropped 5; count of bases not matched to a gene: 9. Germline V gives CDR1 LGHNT, CDR2 FRNRAP.

For the CDR3, the DNA is TGTGCCAGCAGCTTGTCGAGCGCGGCCATGACCAACGAGCAGTACTTC. Protein sequence: CASSLSSAAMTNEQYF. V gene TRBV7-2 combines with J gene TRBJ2-7; the D is unclear. V was cut by 3 bases and J by 5 bases, with 20 bases left in between. The CDR3 length is 16 residues. Germline CDR1 and CDR2: SGHTA and FQGNSA.

The V gene is TRBV7-9, the J gene TRBJ1-2, with D maybe TRBD1 (6 bases). Germline V gene data show CDR1 as SEHNR and CDR2 as FQNEAQ (reference sequence). The CDR3 sequence is 13 residues long. V was shortened by 5 bases and J by 5 bases, with 12 bases between the two germline ends. Written as DNA, the CDR3 is TGTGCCAGCAGCCCAGGACAGATGTATGGCTACACCTTC. Protein product: CASSPGQMYGYTF.

The genes are TRBV27 and TRBJ1-6, with 7 bases lining up with TRBD1. The CDR3 covers 14 residues. V shed 6 bases and J 7 bases; nucleotides not matched to a gene: 6. Germline-derived CDR1 and CDR2 are MNHEY and SMNVEV (reference sequence). The CDR3 region is CASSQGGWNSPLHF. The CDR3 bases are TGTGCCAGCAGCCAAGGGGGCTGGAATTCACCCCTCCACTTT.

V is TRBV12-2 and J is TRBJ1-1. TRBV12-2 is assigned pseudogene status. The CDR3 has 12 amino acids. The CDR3 region is CAITPAGTEAFF. CDR3 in DNA: TGTGCAATAACACCGGCGGGCACTGAAGCTTTCTTT.

The chain combines TRBV6-5 with TRBJ1-2; D perhaps matches TRBD1 (5 bases). The length of the CDR3 is 14 residues. Germline V gene sequence: CDR1 MNHEY, CDR2 SVGAGI. V dropped 0 bases and J dropped 4 bases, with 9 bases sitting between them. The CDR3 DNA follows: TGTGCCAGCAGTTACTCGTGGCAGGGCTATGGCTACACCTTC. Encoded protein: CASSYSWQGYGYTF.

This clone turned up a few times. The CDR3 spells CASSPGQDNQPQHF. The CDR3 DNA follows: TGTGCCAGCTCACCAGGACAGGACAATCAGCCCCAGCATTTT. The rearrangement links TRBV18 to TRBJ1-5; 7 nucleotides agree with TRBD1. In germline, CDR1 is KGHSH, CDR2 LQKENI. This CDR3 comprises 14 residues. The V gene end was trimmed by 2 bases and the J gene end by 3 bases; junction bases not matched to a gene: 1.

The chain couples TRBV12-3 or TRBV12-4 to TRBJ1-1, with D tentatively TRBD1 (5 bases). This CDR3 comprises 12 residues. The V and J ends lost 5 bases and 5 bases respectively, with 9 bases between them. Here the CDR3 DNA reads TGTGCCAGCAGTGGGGCGGGAACTGAAGCTTTCTTT. It codes for CASSGAGTEAFF.

Points on this clone: Germline is not matched at one junction end, which may reflect a read error. The V gene is TRBV5-6, the J gene TRBJ1-1; D possibly corresponds to TRBD1 (6 bases). The germline gives CDR1 SGHDT, CDR2 YYEEEE. The CDR3 spans 11 residues. CDR3 bases: TGTGCCAGCAGCAACAGCGTGGGACAAGGCTTT. Protein sequence: CASSNSVGQGF.

The CDR3 region has the DNA TGTGCCACCAGTCCTTCAGGGGGTTGGAGTCAGCCCCAGCATTTT. This encodes CATSPSGGWSQPQHF. The chain is built from TRBV24-1 and TRBJ1-5, with 7 positions matching TRBD1. Germline lookup yields CDR1 KGHDR and CDR2 SFDVKD. This CDR3 comprises 15 residues. The ends lost 6 bases at V and 6 bases at J; junction bases unmatched: 10.

The V and J genes are TRBV5-1 and TRBJ1-3; weak D call: TRBD1 (5 bases). This CDR3 comprises 14 residues. CDR1 and CDR2 (germline): SGHRS, YFSETQ. V lost 3 bases, J lost 2 bases, and 9 bases lay in between. CDR3 nucleotide sequence: TGCGCCAGCAGCTCCCAACAGGCTGGAAACACCATATATTTT. Translated: CASSSQQAGNTIYF.